This is a list of T cell receptor beta chains from one sample in a study of response to subunit inactivated influenza vaccine. One entry per CDR3 protein results from TCRdb running MiXCR on the RT-PCR reads. The sample gives around 520,000 distinct CDR3 sequences, over 25% of which show up once; 1.9% is in the top ten. The input for sequencing was CD4+ T cells sorted from PBMCs, taken around 5 days after vaccination. The receptors shown here come from a man aged 45-65 years who received an inactivated influenza vaccine. The CDR3 runs from the conserved cysteine through the conserved F or W. A D gene is named only where the DNA matches it firmly. Expanded clones are given a class, and other clones once, few, many or no size at all.

TRBV5-5	TRBJ2-2	TRBD2	.	CASSFTGGNTGELFF	TGTGCCAGCAGCTTCACGGGGGGGAACACCGGGGAGCTGTTTTTT
TRBV6-2/TRBV6-3	TRBJ2-5	TRBD1	once	CASSYPRDRRTETQYF	TGTGCCAGCAGTTACCCCCGGGACAGACGTACGGAGACCCAGTACTTC
TRBV2	TRBJ1-6	.	.	CASSEQAYSPLHF	TGTGCCAGCAGTGAACAGGCGTATTCACCCCTCCACTTT
TRBV7-2	TRBJ2-7	.	few	CASSLVSSEYEQYF	TGTGCCAGCAGCTTAGTTTCCAGCGAATACGAGCAGTACTTC
TRBV7-2	TRBJ2-3	.	few	CASSPSRALTDTQYF	TGTGCCAGCAGCCCGTCCCGGGCACTCACAGATACGCAGTATTTT
TRBV20-1	TRBJ1-1	TRBD1	.	CSARALRGLNTEAFF	TGCAGTGCTAGGGCGCTCAGGGGGCTCAACACTGAAGCTTTCTTT
TRBV12-3/TRBV12-4	TRBJ1-6	.	.	CASSFGGLDSPLHF	TGTGCCAGCAGTTTCGGGGGATTGGATTCACCCCTCCACTTT
TRBV12-3/TRBV12-4	TRBJ2-7	TRBD1	few	CASSLMGQAYEQYF	TGTGCCAGCAGTTTAATGGGACAGGCCTACGAGCAGTACTTC
TRBV7-6	TRBJ2-5	.	.	CASSLGAGGDDWGETQYF	TGTGCCAGCAGCTTAGGGGCTGGCGGGGACGACTGGGGCGAGACCCAGTACTTC
TRBV5-6	TRBJ2-3	.	.	CASTNDPHMSTDTQYF	TGTGCCAGCACCAACGACCCCCACATGAGCACAGATACGCAGTATTTT
TRBV7-9	TRBJ2-1	.	.	CASSGGGTSYNEQFF	TGTGCCAGCAGCGGAGGGGGGACCTCCTACAATGAGCAGTTCTTC
TRBV5-1	TRBJ2-1	TRBD1	.	CASSGTGGNNEQFF	TGCGCCAGCAGTGGGACAGGGGGGAACAATGAGCAGTTCTTC
TRBV7-2	TRBJ2-2	.	once	CASLPAIMNTGELFF	TGTGCCAGCCTCCCAGCAATAATGAACACCGGGGAGCTGTTTTTT
TRBV10-3	TRBJ2-7	TRBD1	.	CAVGQGIEQYF	TGTGCCGTTGGACAGGGAATCGAGCAGTACTTC
TRBV20-1	TRBJ2-2	TRBD1	.	CSARAGQGNTGELFF	TGCAGTGCTCGAGCCGGACAGGGCAACACCGGGGAGCTGTTTTTT
TRBV4-1	TRBJ2-3	.	.	CASSQFSTGATDTQYF	TGCGCCAGCAGCCAATTCTCCACGGGGGCGACAGATACGCAGTATTTT
TRBV4-3	TRBJ1-2	.	.	CASSQNREQGNYGYTF	TGCGCCAGCAGCCAAAACCGAGAGCAGGGAAACTATGGCTACACCTTC
TRBV5-1	TRBJ2-1	TRBD2	many	CASSLGGRALNEQFF	TGCGCCAGCAGCTTGGGCGGGAGGGCCCTCAATGAGCAGTTCTTC
TRBV21-1	TRBJ2-7	.	.	CASSKRDGSYEQYF	TGTGCCAGCAGCAAACGGGACGGTTCCTACGAGCAGTACTTC
TRBV7-2	TRBJ2-1	.	few	CASSLDRAGYNEQFF	TGTGCCAGCAGCTTAGACAGGGCTGGATACAATGAGCAGTTCTTC
TRBV28	TRBJ2-1	.	few	CACGEGGFYNEQFF	TGTGCCTGCGGGGAGGGGGGATTCTACAATGAGCAGTTCTTC
TRBV10-3	TRBJ2-7	TRBD2	.	CATSLAGGTYEQYF	TGTGCCACATCGTTAGCGGGGGGGACCTACGAGCAGTACTTC
TRBV6-2/TRBV6-3	TRBJ1-2	.	few	CASSYSSRDVYGYTF	TGTGCCAGCAGTTACTCATCCAGGGACGTCTATGGCTACACCTTC
TRBV6-2/TRBV6-3	TRBJ2-1	TRBD2	many	CASRRPGQQSTSGASNEQFF	TGTGCCAGCAGACGCCCGGGACAGCAATCAACTAGCGGGGCGTCGAATGAGCAGTTCTTC
TRBV3-1	TRBJ1-1	.	.	CASSQLGTEAFF	TGTGCCAGCAGTCAACTAGGAACTGAAGCTTTCTTT
TRBV12-5	TRBJ2-1	.	few	CASGFEPTHEQFF	TGTGCTAGTGGTTTTGAGCCCACCCATGAGCAGTTCTTC
TRBV7-2	TRBJ2-2	.	.	CASSSSGGLYTGELFF	TGTGCCAGCAGCTCCTCAGGCGGACTTTACACCGGGGAGCTGTTTTTT
TRBV20-1	TRBJ2-7	.	.	CSARGGSQRLSYEHYF	TGCAGTGCTAGGGGTGGGAGTCAGCGACTCTCCTACGAGCACTACTTC
TRBV29-1	TRBJ2-5	.	few	CSADNRKETQYF	TGCAGCGCCGACAACCGAAAAGAGACCCAGTACTTC
TRBV6-5	TRBJ2-7	.	.	CASSYHLGMGIYEQYF	TGTGCCAGCAGTTACCACCTTGGGATGGGAATTTACGAGCAGTACTTC
TRBV7-9	TRBJ2-7	.	.	CASSLDWGTDSYEQYF	TGTGCCAGCAGCTTAGATTGGGGGACGGATTCCTACGAGCAGTACTTC
TRBV20-1	TRBJ1-5	.	.	CSARPGTPIHPQHF	TGCAGTGCTAGGCCCGGGACCCCCATTCACCCCCAGCATTTT
TRBV2	TRBJ2-5	TRBD1	.	CASSREGQQGETQYF	TGTGCCAGCAGCCGCGAGGGACAGCAGGGAGAGACCCAGTACTTC
TRBV7-2	TRBJ1-6	.	few	CASSLDSQMWSPLHF	TGTGCCAGCAGCCTGGACAGCCAAATGTGGTCACCCCTCCACTTT
TRBV11-2	TRBJ2-5	TRBD1	.	CASSRTGLAETQYF	TGTGCCAGCAGCAGGACAGGGCTGGCAGAGACCCAGTACTTC
TRBV5-1	TRBJ2-2	.	.	CASSPMAGPDTGELFF	TGCGCCAGCAGTCCAATGGCGGGGCCGGACACCGGGGAGCTGTTTTTT
TRBV7-2	TRBJ1-5	.	.	CASSLETSNQPQHF	TGTGCCAGCAGCTTAGAAACCAGTAATCAGCCCCAGCATTTT
TRBV6-2/TRBV6-3	TRBJ2-7	.	few	CASSLGLGVVEQYF	TGTGCCAGCAGCCTTGGACTGGGGGTTGTGGAGCAGTACTTC
TRBV20-1	TRBJ2-7	TRBD1	once	CSAPTGSPYEQYF	TGCAGTGCCCCGACAGGGTCACCGTACGAGCAGTACTTC
TRBV20-1	TRBJ2-7	.	.	CSARALVYEQYF	TGCAGTGCTAGAGCACTAGTCTACGAGCAGTACTTC
TRBV20-1	TRBJ1-3	.	few	CSAPKPVGNTIYF	TGCAGTGCCCCCAAGCCGGTTGGAAACACCATATATTTT
TRBV28	TRBJ2-4	.	.	CASSLRGRDRAKNIQYF	TGTGCCAGCAGTTTACGGGGACGCGATAGGGCCAAAAACATTCAGTACTTC
TRBV28	TRBJ2-5	TRBD2	few	CASSGGASGQETQYF	TGCGCCAGCAGCGGGGGGGCTAGCGGACAAGAGACCCAGTACTTC
TRBV12-3/TRBV12-4	TRBJ2-7	.	.	CASSSSNKYPYEQYF	TGTGCCAGCAGTTCCAGCAACAAATATCCCTACGAGCAGTACTTC
TRBV4-1	TRBJ2-7	TRBD2	.	CASSQETSGLHF	TGCGCCAGCAGCCAAGAAACTAGCGGCTTACACTTC
TRBV21-1	TRBJ2-7	.	few	CASSRCNRDLPHEQYF	TGTGCCAGCAGCAGATGTAACCGGGACCTGCCGCACGAGCAGTACTTC
TRBV30	TRBJ2-2	TRBD1	.	CAWIGQGDTGELFF	TGTGCCTGGATTGGGCAGGGGGACACCGGGGAGCTGTTTTTT
TRBV20-1	TRBJ2-5	TRBD1	many	CSARTPGQGLKTQYF	TGCAGTGCTAGAACCCCGGGACAGGGGTTGAAGACCCAGTACTTC
TRBV20-1	TRBJ2-5	.	few	CSANRAQETQYF	TGCAGTGCTAACAGGGCCCAAGAGACCCAGTACTTC
TRBV6-5	TRBJ1-6	.	few	CASSYTTGSNSPLHF	TGTGCCAGCAGTTACACGACGGGGAGTAATTCACCCCTCCACTTT